The subject of this entry is one T cell receptor (beta chain). The source of the sample is a study of blood T cell repertoires in COVID-19. V was trimmed by 5 bases and J by 4 bases, leaving 14 bases between them. Germline V gene sequence: CDR1 SGHAT, CDR2 FQNNGV. The CDR3 sequence is 14 residues long. Generated by immunoSEQ multiplex PCR, the TCRdb table keeps only in-frame clones and is missing some. The sample records about 220,000 clones, approximately 85% being singletons. This TCR came from a woman aged 65 to 85 with COVID-19, enrolled during active disease. This chain links TRBV11-2 with TRBJ2-5, with a tentative D call TRBD2 (6 bases). The source material was peripheral blood. CDR3: CASSPPGGVETQYF. As DNA, the CDR3 is TGTGCCAGCAGCCCGCCCGGGGGAGTAGAGACCCAGTACTTC.